This passage covers 25 T cell receptor beta chains from one sample sequenced in a study of post-analysis software for immune sequencing data. Study-wide results and caveats: A handful of TRBV segments (TRBV5-6, TRBV5-1 and TRBV20-1 among them) occurred more frequently in patients than in controls.

TCR beta cDNA libraries included unique molecular identifiers. TCRdb itself ran the PCR reads through MiXCR, one entry per CDR3 protein. The data hold about 540,000 distinct CDR3 sequences, with around a third observed a single time. Antigens for these TCRs are unknown. Sequenced: blood. The receptors derive from a girl aged 2 to 17 with multiple sclerosis.

Notes on this clonotype: The junction does not match germline at one end; this may be a read error. The gene calls are TRBV15 and TRBJ2-6; D perhaps matches TRBD1 (6 bases). There are 18 residues in the CDR3. Germline CDR1 LNHNV, CDR2 YYDKDF (reference sequence). The CDR3: CAASRDITGWAGANVLTF. The CDR3 DNA reads TGTGCCGCCAGCAGAGATATAACAGGGTGGGCTGGGGCCAACGTCCTGACTTTC.

This clonotype was recorded a few times. The CDR3 sequence is CSARDLGESNQPQHF. The CDR3 nucleotides are TGCAGTGCTAGAGATTTGGGGGAGAGCAATCAGCCCCAGCATTTT. V and J are TRBV20-1 and TRBJ1-5; maybe TRBD1 (5 bases). Trimming removed 0 bases at V and 1 base at J, with 10 bases between. There are 15 residues in the CDR3. In germline, CDR1 is DFQATT, CDR2 SNEGSKA (reference sequence).

The gene calls are TRBV5-5 and TRBJ2-7; weak D call: TRBD1 (6 bases). Germline V CDR1 and CDR2: SGHKS, YYEKEE (reference sequence). The CDR3 extends over 15 amino acids. V lost 0 bases and J lost 2, with 12 bases in between. The DNA for the CDR3 is TGTGCCAGCAGCTTGGGAGGACAGATTACCTACGAGCAGTACTTC. Amino acids: CASSLGGQITYEQYF. Based on the CDR3 plus reference TRBV5-5 and TRBJ2-7, the full variable domain is DAGVTQSPTHLIKTRGQQVTLRCSPISGHKSVSWYQQVLGQGPQFIFQYYEKEERGRGNFPDRFSARQFPNYSSELNVNALLLGDSALYLCASSLGGQITYEQYFGPGTRLTVT.

The table lists this clonotype with a few counts. This chain links TRBV10-1 with TRBJ2-3, with TRBD1 identical over 8 bases. CDR3 length: 15 amino acids. Germline CDR1 is WNHNN and CDR2 is SYGVQD (reference sequence). V shed 3 bases, J shed 4 bases, and the junction held 6 bases outside the gene matches. CDR3 loop: CASSDYSGGSDTQYF. CDR3 coding DNA: TGCGCCAGCAGTGATTATTCAGGGGGCTCAGATACGCAGTATTTT.

This chain connects TRBV4-1 to TRBJ2-7, with D perhaps matching TRBD1 or TRBD2 (5 bases each). The CDR3 contains 17 residues. Between the trimmed V and J ends, which lost 0 bases and 0 bases, there was a span of 15 bases. Germline assignment: CDR1 MGHRA and CDR2 YSYEKL. CDR3 loop: CASSQDLGTRSSYEQYF. The CDR3 nucleotides are TGCGCCAGCAGCCAAGATCTGGGGACCCGCAGCTCCTACGAGCAGTACTTC.

Only a few counts were recorded for this clonotype. V gene TRBV7-2 combines with J gene TRBJ2-3; D remains ambiguous. The CDR3 length is 13 residues. Germline V gives CDR1 SGHTA, CDR2 FQGNSA. V was shortened by 2 bases and J by 6 bases, with 9 bases between the two germline ends. CDR3 nucleotide sequence: TGTGCCAGCAGCTTAAGCCCTCCGGATACGCAGTATTTT. It is translated as CASSLSPPDTQYF.

The chain has TRBV20-1 and TRBJ2-3; TRBD2 aligns across 8 bases. Germline V gene sequence: CDR1 DFQATT, CDR2 SNEGSKA (reference sequence). Unmatched junction bases numbered 7, after V lost 0 bases and J lost 5 bases. The CDR3 is 15 amino acids. The CDR3 DNA follows: TGCAGTGCTAGAGAAGCGGGGGCAAGAGGAGATACGCAGTATTTT. It translates to CSAREAGARGDTQYF.

This sequence joins TRBV9 and TRBJ2-7; 10 nucleotides line up with TRBD2. Per the germline V gene, CDR1 is SGDLS and CDR2 is YYNGEE. The CDR3 sequence is 15 residues long. The junction had 7 bases not matched to a gene; V was cut back by 0 bases and J by 7 bases. CDR3 in DNA: TGTGCCAGCAGCGTAGCGAGCGGGGGGGCGAGGGAGCAGTACTTC. Its protein is CASSVASGGAREQYF.

The chain is built from TRBV20-1 and TRBJ2-6; either TRBD1 or TRBD2 may supply D (5 bases each). Trimming left V 0 bases short and J 0 bases short, with 6 bases between. The germline V gene encodes CDR1 DFQATT and CDR2 SNEGSKA (reference sequence). This CDR3 contains 15 residues. The CDR3 sequence: CSAREGTSGANVLTF. Written as DNA, the CDR3 is TGCAGTGCTAGAGAGGGGACCTCTGGGGCCAACGTCCTGACTTTC.

This chain connects TRBV7-2 to TRBJ2-3; no clear D gene. Germline loops: CDR1 SGHTA, CDR2 FQGNSA. The CDR3 runs 17 residues. Trimming removed 8 bases from V and 4 bases from J, with 25 bases in between. In DNA form, the CDR3 reads TGTGCCAGCCAATCGGTCCAAGGATCGGCTAATCCAGATACGCAGTATTTT. It specifies CASQSVQGSANPDTQYF.

This clonotype was seen at least ten times. V and J are TRBV10-2 and TRBJ2-3; D assignment may be TRBD1 or TRBD2 (5 bases each). CDR3 length: 14 amino acids. V lost 1 base and J 2 bases, leaving 7 bases between the germline ends. Looked up from germline, CDR1 is WSHSY and CDR2 is SAAADI. CDR3 loop: CASSELGVTDTQYF. The CDR3 DNA follows: TGCGCCAGCAGTGAGTTGGGGGTCACAGATACGCAGTATTTT.

J is TRBJ2-5 and V is TRBV7-2, with a weak D call TRBD1 (5 bases). This CDR3 region has 17 residues. Germline values: CDR1 SGHTA, CDR2 FQGNSA. Trimming took 1 base from V and 4 from J, leaving 19 bases between them. The CDR3 DNA is TGTGCCAGCAGCTTAGTGCAGACAGCCCCAATGTCAGAGACCCAGTACTTC. This codes for CASSLVQTAPMSETQYF.

The J gene is TRBJ1-2, the V gene TRBV7-9, with TRBD1 matching over 8 bases. Germline CDR1 is SEHNR and CDR2 is FQNEAQ (reference sequence). The V segment lost 5 bases and the J segment 8 bases; nucleotides outside the gene matches: 10. The CDR3 length is 14 residues. The CDR3 is CASSQTGQGGGYTF. The DNA for the CDR3 is TGTGCCAGCAGCCAAACCGGACAGGGCGGGGGCTACACCTTC.

This clonotype was picked up a small number of times. V is TRBV20-1 and J is TRBJ2-7; D perhaps matches TRBD1 (6 bases). The germline gives CDR1 DFQATT, CDR2 SNEGSKA (reference sequence). With 0 bases removed from V and 1 base from J, the gap between germline ends came to 13 bases. The CDR3 length is 15 residues. The CDR3 bases are TGCAGTGCTAGAGATTGGAGCAGGGGTTCCTACGAGCAGTACTTC. Its translation: CSARDWSRGSYEQYF.

This sequence joins TRBV6-5 and TRBJ2-7; TRBD1 might be the D (6 bases). The end of the DNA fits TRBJ2-5 better, so the J call may be wrong. In germline, CDR1 is MNHEY, CDR2 SVGAGI. CDR3 length: 14 amino acids. DNA for the CDR3: TGTGCCAGCAGTCCCGGTACAGGGTACGAGACCCAGTACTTC. This gives the protein CASSPGTGYETQYF.

This clonotype showed up many times. This chain joins TRBV5-1 and TRBJ1-2; D not certain. The ends were cut back, 1 base at V and 6 bases at J, with 16 bases in the middle. This CDR3 has 15 amino acids. Germline V gives CDR1 SGHRS, CDR2 YFSETQ. The CDR3 DNA reads as TGCGCCAGCAGCTTGCGGGTCGATACCCGAGATGGCTACACCTTC. Translating gives CASSLRVDTRDGYTF.

This chain connects TRBV20-1 to TRBJ1-2, with D perhaps TRBD1 (6 bases). V gave up 6 bases and J gave up 10 bases, with 18 bases separating them. This CDR3 has 12 amino acids. The germline V gene encodes CDR1 DFQATT and CDR2 SNEGSKA (reference sequence). CDR3 nucleotides: TGCAGTGCCAGCAGCATAGGGGGAGTCTACACCTTC. Protein sequence: CSASSIGGVYTF.

J is TRBJ2-3 and V is TRBV20-1, with TRBD2 matching 10 bases. CDR3 length: 14 residues. Germline V gene lookup returns CDR1 DFQATT and CDR2 SNEGSKA (reference sequence). V shed 5 bases and J 2 bases; nucleotides not matched to a gene: 4. The CDR3 spells CSALLAGDTDTQYF. CDR3 DNA sequence: TGCAGTGCTCTTCTAGCGGGGGACACAGATACGCAGTATTTT.

This chain links TRBV5-1 with TRBJ2-7; D uncertain. There are 14 residues in the CDR3. Germline lookup yields CDR1 SGHRS and CDR2 YFSETQ. Trimming removed 2 bases at V and 9 bases at J, with 18 bases between. CDR3 nucleotide sequence: TGCGCCAGCAGCTTAGACCGCCCCAATACGGGGCAGTACTTC. Protein sequence: CASSLDRPNTGQYF. Drawing the rest from reference TRBV5-1 and TRBJ2-7, the complete variable domain is KAGVTQTPRYLIKTRGQQVTLSCSPISGHRSVSWYQQTPGQGLQFLFEYFSETQRNKGNFPGRFSGRQFSNSRSEMNVSTLELGDSALYLCASSLDRPNTGQYFGPGTRLTVT.

The chain combines TRBV7-3 with TRBJ2-2; D may be TRBD1 (5 bases). CDR1 is SGHTA and CDR2 is FQGTGA in the germline V gene. Trimming cost V 1 base and J 7 bases, with 7 bases left between them. The CDR3 is 13 amino acids. This chain's CDR3 is CASSLRGRGELFF. CDR3 nucleotide sequence: TGTGCCAGCAGCTTAAGGGGCCGCGGGGAGCTGTTTTTT. Using reference TRBV7-3 and TRBJ2-2 for the parts outside the CDR3, the full variable domain is GAGVSQTPSNKVTEKGKYVELRCDPISGHTALYWYRQSLGQGPEFLIYFQGTGAADDSGLPNDRFFAVRPEGSVSTLKIQRTERGDSAVYLCASSLRGRGELFFGEGSRLTVL.

This clonotype was seen a handful of times. The chain combines TRBV11-2 with TRBJ2-6, with TRBD2 as a possible D gene (6 bases). Per the germline V gene, CDR1 is SGHAT and CDR2 is FQNNGV. V was shortened by 4 bases and J by 0 bases, with 16 bases between the two germline ends. This CDR3 is 18 amino acids long. Here the CDR3 DNA reads TGTGCCAGCAGCTCTCGGGCGGGAATTCTCTCTGGGGCCAACGTCCTGACTTTC. As protein: CASSSRAGILSGANVLTF.

The V gene is TRBV29-1, the J gene TRBJ2-1, with 12 bases fitting TRBD2. Germline-derived CDR1 and CDR2 are SQVTM and ANQGSEA. The CDR3 has 15 residues. The V gene end was trimmed by 6 bases and the J gene end by 3 bases; junction bases not matched to a gene: 6. The CDR3, as DNA: TGCAGCGTCCTCGGACTAGCGGGGCTCTACAATGAGCAGTTCTTC. As protein: CSVLGLAGLYNEQFF.

The chain is built from TRBV7-3 and TRBJ2-1; a possible D gene is TRBD1 (6 bases). V lost 4 bases, J lost 3 bases, and 7 bases lay in between. Germline values: CDR1 SGHTA, CDR2 FQGTGA. The CDR3 is 13 residues long. For the CDR3, the DNA is TGTGCCAGCAGCTGGGACAACTACAATGAGCAGTTCTTC. It encodes CASSWDNYNEQFF.

This clonotype was recorded a few times. V gene TRBV5-1 combines with J gene TRBJ1-2, with D unclear. There are 14 residues in the CDR3. CDR1 is SGHRS and CDR2 is YFSETQ in the germline V gene. Trimming took off 0 bases at V and 8 bases at J, with 14 bases between the two ends. The CDR3 reads CASSLEGSTEGYTF. The DNA of the CDR3 is TGCGCCAGCAGCTTGGAGGGTTCGACGGAGGGCTACACCTTC.

The chain employs TRBV12-3 or TRBV12-4 and TRBJ2-3, with D perhaps matching TRBD2 (6 bases). Trimming removed 5 bases at V and 4 bases at J, with 19 bases between. The length of the CDR3 is 16 residues. The CDR3 sequence: CASSAHGGGASDTQYF. DNA for the CDR3: TGTGCCAGCAGTGCCCATGGCGGAGGGGCCTCAGATACGCAGTATTTT.